The present T cell receptor (beta chain) was sequenced within a study of cytomegalovirus exposure and HLA in healthy donors. Study in general: It was reported in a later analysis that the same platform had been used for the 120 validation repertoires as for the 550 to 750 first-cohort repertoires. Study-wide points: Whilst most TCR sequences proved rare, a subset of public TCRs occurred across many donors.

The CDR3 length is 14 residues. The V gene lost 3 bases and the J gene lost 0 bases, with 9 bases spanning the gap. Germline V CDR1 and CDR2: SGHVS, FQNEAQ. Turning to this clone: Its antigen is not known.

Generated by immunoSEQ multiplex PCR, the TCRdb table keeps only in-frame clones and is missing some. This sample has 200,000 to 300,000 clones; about nine tenths occur once, and the top ten carry around 3.1%. The clonotype comes from a woman in her thirties in good health and CMV-seronegative. The chain links TRBV7-8 to TRBJ2-7, with no clear D. The sample comprised PBMCs. CDR3 sequence (DNA): TGTGCCAGCAGCTTCGGCAGATTCTCCTACGAGCAGTACTTC. Protein sequence: CASSFGRFSYEQYF.